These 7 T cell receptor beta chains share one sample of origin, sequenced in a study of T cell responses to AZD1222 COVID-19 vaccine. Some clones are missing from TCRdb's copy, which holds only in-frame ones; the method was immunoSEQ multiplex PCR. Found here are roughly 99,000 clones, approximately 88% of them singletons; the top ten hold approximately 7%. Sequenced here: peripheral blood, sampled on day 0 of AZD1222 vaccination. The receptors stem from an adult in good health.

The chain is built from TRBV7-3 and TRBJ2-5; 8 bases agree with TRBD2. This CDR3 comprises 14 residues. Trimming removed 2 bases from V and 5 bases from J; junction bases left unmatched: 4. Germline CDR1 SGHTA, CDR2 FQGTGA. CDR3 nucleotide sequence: TGTGCCAGCAGCTTAGCGGGAGGCGCGGAGACCCAGTACTTC. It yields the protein CASSLAGGAETQYF.

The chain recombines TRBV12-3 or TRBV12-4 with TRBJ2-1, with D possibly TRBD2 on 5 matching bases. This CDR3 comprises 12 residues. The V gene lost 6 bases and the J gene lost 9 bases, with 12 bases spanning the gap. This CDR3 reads CASSPRVFEQFF. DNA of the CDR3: TGTGCCAGCAGCCCGAGGGTATTTGAGCAGTTCTTC.

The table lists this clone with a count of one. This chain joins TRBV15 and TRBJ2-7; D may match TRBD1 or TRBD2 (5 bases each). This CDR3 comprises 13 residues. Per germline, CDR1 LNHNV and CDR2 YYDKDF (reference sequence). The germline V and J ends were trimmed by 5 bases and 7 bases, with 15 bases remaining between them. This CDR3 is CATSDYPPGEQYF. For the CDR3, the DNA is TGTGCCACCAGCGACTATCCGCCAGGGGAGCAGTACTTC. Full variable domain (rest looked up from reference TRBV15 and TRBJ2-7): DAMVIQNPRYQVTQFGKPVTLSCSQTLNHNVMYWYQQKSSQAPKLLFHYYDKDFNNEADTPDNFQSRRPNTSFCFLDIRSPGLGDTAMYLCATSDYPPGEQYFGPGTRLTVT.

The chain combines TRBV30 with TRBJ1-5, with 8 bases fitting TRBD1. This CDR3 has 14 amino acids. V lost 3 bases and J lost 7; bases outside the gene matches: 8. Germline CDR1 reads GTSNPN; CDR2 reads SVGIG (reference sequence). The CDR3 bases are TGTGCCTGGAGCCCTACACAGGGGGGACAGCCCCAGCATTTT. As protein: CAWSPTQGGQPQHF.

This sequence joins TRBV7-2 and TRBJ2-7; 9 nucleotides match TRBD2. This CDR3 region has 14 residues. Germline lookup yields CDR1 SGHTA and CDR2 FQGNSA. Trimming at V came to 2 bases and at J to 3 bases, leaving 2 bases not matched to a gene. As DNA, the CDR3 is TGTGCCAGCAGCTTAAGTAGCGGGAGCTACGAGCAGTACTTC. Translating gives CASSLSSGSYEQYF.

The CDR3 DNA is TGTGCCAGCAGTTACTCAGGGGTTTACAACGAGCAGTACTTC. Amino acid sequence: CASSYSGVYNEQYF. V is TRBV6-5 and J is TRBJ2-7; the D gene is possibly TRBD1 (5 bases). V dropped 0 bases and J dropped 5 bases, with 11 bases sitting between them. In germline, CDR1 is MNHEY, CDR2 SVGAGI. The CDR3 has 14 amino acids.

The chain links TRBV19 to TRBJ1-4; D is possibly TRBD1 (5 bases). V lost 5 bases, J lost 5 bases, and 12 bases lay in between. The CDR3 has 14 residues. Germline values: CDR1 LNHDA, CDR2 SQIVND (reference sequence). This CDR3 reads CASSLQGYNEKLFF. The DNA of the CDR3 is TGTGCCAGTAGTCTGCAGGGTTACAATGAAAAACTGTTTTTT. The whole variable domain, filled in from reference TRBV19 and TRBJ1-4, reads DGGITQSPKYLFRKEGQNVTLSCEQNLNHDAMYWYRQDPGQGLRLIYYSQIVNDFQKGDIAEGYSVSREKKESFPLTVTSAQKNPTAFYLCASSLQGYNEKLFFGSGTQLSVL.